These T cell receptor beta chains were read from a single sample in a study of T-cell memory formation after mild COVID-19. TCRdb fed the 5' RACE reads into MiXCR, producing one record per CDR3 protein. The top ten clones hold less than 2.5% of a sample with about 250,000 distinct CDR3 sequences, 15% to 17% of them seen once. The specimen sequenced was PBMCs or a T cell subset sorted from them (not recorded which). All receptors derive from an adult woman who had mild COVID-19 (a few samples of this study predate the infection). Cell type and time point are not known. CDR3s include the opening cysteine and the closing phenylalanine or tryptophan. D genes are given only for firm matches. Rows give clone size only sometimes, using once, few, many, or a class for an expanded clone.

cdr3_aa | cdr3_nt | clone_size | j_call | d_call | v_call
CASSLGLSNQPQHF | TGTGCCAGCAGTTTAGGTCTTAGCAATCAGCCCCAGCATTTT | NA | TRBJ1-5 | NA | TRBV12-3/TRBV12-4
CASSQDGSYEQYF | TGTGCCAGCAGCCAAGACGGCTCCTACGAGCAGTACTTC | many | TRBJ2-7 | NA | TRBV4-2
CASSSGTVKNTEAFF | TGCGCCAGCAGCTCCGGGACAGTTAAGAACACTGAAGCTTTCTTT | many | TRBJ1-1 | TRBD1 | TRBV5-1
CASSPWTASDEQFF | TGTGCCAGCAGCCCGTGGACTGCCAGCGATGAGCAGTTCTTC | NA | TRBJ2-1 | NA | TRBV7-6
CASSLGGADYGYTF | TGCGCCAGCAGCTTGGGGGGAGCCGACTATGGCTACACCTTC | few | TRBJ1-2 | NA | TRBV5-1
CASTYMVASRRIGELFF | TGTGCCAGCACCTATATGGTCGCTAGCAGGCGGATCGGGGAGCTGTTTTTT | many | TRBJ2-2 | NA | TRBV6-5
CASSHLESTDTQYF | TGTGCCAGCAGCCATCTAGAGAGCACAGATACGCAGTATTTT | NA | TRBJ2-3 | NA | TRBV14
CASSMGLHYGYTF | TGTGCCAGCAGTATGGGACTGCACTATGGCTACACCTTC | few | TRBJ1-2 | NA | TRBV12-3/TRBV12-4
CSARAGLALSEQYF | TGCAGTGCTAGAGCTGGACTAGCCCTTTCCGAGCAGTACTTC | NA | TRBJ2-7 | TRBD2 | TRBV20-1
CASSVSLGGNQPQHF | TGTGCCAGTTCTGTTAGCTTGGGAGGCAATCAGCCCCAGCATTTT | NA | TRBJ1-5 | NA | TRBV6-1
CASTQGAGNSYEQYF | TGTGCCAGCACTCAGGGGGCAGGGAATTCCTACGAGCAGTACTTC | few | TRBJ2-7 | TRBD1 | TRBV6-5
CSARNWGAADTQYF | TGCAGTGCTAGAAATTGGGGGGCCGCAGATACGCAGTATTTT | NA | TRBJ2-3 | NA | TRBV20-1
CSARAQGFTAAKNIQYF | TGCAGTGCTAGAGCCCAGGGGTTTACCGCAGCCAAAAACATTCAGTACTTC | NA | TRBJ2-4 | NA | TRBV20-1
CATSDPGQGDYGYTF | TGTGCCACCAGTGATCCGGGACAGGGAGACTATGGCTACACCTTC | NA | TRBJ1-2 | TRBD1 | TRBV24-1
CASSLRTGEDQPQHF | TGTGCCAGCAGCTTAAGAACAGGGGAAGATCAGCCCCAGCATTTT | NA | TRBJ1-5 | TRBD1 | TRBV7-2
CSARGGGRWSNQPQHF | TGCAGTGCTAGGGGCGGGGGGAGGTGGAGCAATCAGCCCCAGCATTTT | NA | TRBJ1-5 | NA | TRBV20-1
CASRSSGNSYEQYF | TGTGCCAGCCGTTCTAGCGGGAACTCCTACGAGCAGTACTTC | few | TRBJ2-7 | TRBD2 | TRBV12-3/TRBV12-4
CSARATPHPNEQFF | TGCAGTGCTAGAGCGACACCCCACCCTAATGAGCAGTTCTTC | NA | TRBJ2-1 | NA | TRBV20-1
CASSLLRGPGTEAFF | TGTGCCAGCAGTTTATTACGGGGTCCGGGCACTGAAGCTTTCTTT | few | TRBJ1-1 | NA | TRBV12-3/TRBV12-4
CASSVQGSSKNIQYF | TGTGCCAGCAGTGTACAGGGATCGTCCAAAAACATTCAGTACTTC | few | TRBJ2-4 | NA | TRBV2
CASSVDGIANYGYTF | TGTGCCAGCAGCGTAGACGGGATAGCTAACTATGGCTACACCTTC | NA | TRBJ1-2 | NA | TRBV9
CASSKDRGRETQYF | TGTGCCAGCAGCAAAGACAGGGGGAGAGAGACCCAGTACTTC | NA | TRBJ2-5 | TRBD1 | TRBV7-2
CASSLDRFGGEQYF | TGTGCCAGCAGTTTGGACCGCTTCGGGGGGGAGCAGTACTTC | NA | TRBJ2-7 | TRBD2 | TRBV27
CASSLAMGREGDQPQHF | TGTGCCAGCAGCTTAGCGATGGGCAGGGAGGGGGATCAGCCCCAGCATTTT | many | TRBJ1-5 | NA | TRBV7-2
CASSFGTTNTGELFF | TGTGCCAGCAGCTTCGGGACTACCAACACCGGGGAGCTGTTTTTT | few | TRBJ2-2 | TRBD2 | TRBV9
CASSPDRLSGNTIYF | TGTGCCAGCAGCCCTGACAGACTCTCTGGAAACACCATATATTTT | NA | TRBJ1-3 | NA | TRBV14
CASSYRDPNGELFF | TGTGCCAGCAGTTATCGGGACCCAAACGGGGAGCTGTTTTTT | few | TRBJ2-2 | NA | TRBV12-3/TRBV12-4
CASSPLTDGYTF | TGTGCCAGCAGCCCCTTAACTGATGGCTACACCTTC | few | TRBJ1-2 | NA | TRBV5-4
CASSQAFGTGGQETQYF | TGCGCCAGCAGCCAAGCCTTCGGGACAGGGGGCCAAGAGACCCAGTACTTC | NA | TRBJ2-5 | TRBD1 | TRBV4-1
CASMNPPNEKLFF | TGTGCCAGCATGAATCCTCCTAATGAAAAACTGTTTTTT | NA | TRBJ1-4 | NA | TRBV7-9
CASSPETGPYEQYF | TGTGCCAGCAGCCCAGAGACTGGCCCCTACGAGCAGTACTTC | many | TRBJ2-7 | NA | TRBV7-2
CASSLGWTGDEKLFF | TGTGCCAGCAGCTTAGGTTGGACAGGGGATGAAAAACTGTTTTTT | NA | TRBJ1-4 | TRBD1 | TRBV7-2
CASSTPGLAGGNGELFF | TGTGCCAGCAGCACCCCGGGACTAGCGGGAGGGAACGGGGAGCTGTTTTTT | NA | TRBJ2-2 | TRBD2 | TRBV7-2
CASSWGDPSGTDTQYF | TGCGCCAGCAGCTGGGGGGACCCAAGCGGGACAGATACGCAGTATTTT | NA | TRBJ2-3 | NA | TRBV5-1
CASSTRSNTEAFF | TGTGCCAGCAGCACAAGGAGCAACACTGAAGCTTTCTTT | NA | TRBJ1-1 | NA | TRBV9
CASSQLVPGPNEKLFF | TGCGCCAGCAGCCAATTGGTGCCAGGACCTAATGAAAAACTGTTTTTT | few | TRBJ1-4 | NA | TRBV4-1
CASSSMETGGGLDTIYF | TGTGCCAGCAGCTCCATGGAAACCGGCGGGGGATTGGACACCATATATTTT | NA | TRBJ1-3 | NA | TRBV7-6
CASSLLLGANTGELFF | TGCGCCAGCAGCTTACTTCTGGGGGCGAACACCGGGGAGCTGTTTTTT | NA | TRBJ2-2 | NA | TRBV5-1
CASSLVGTGGAYNEQFF | TGCGCCAGCAGCTTGGTGGGAACAGGGGGCGCCTACAATGAGCAGTTCTTC | few | TRBJ2-1 | TRBD1 | TRBV5-1
CASKGGGAGTGELFF | TGTGCCAGCAAAGGCGGGGGGGCGGGCACCGGGGAGCTGTTTTTT | few | TRBJ2-2 | TRBD2 | TRBV4-2
CASAPGGVSYEQYF | TGTGCCAGCGCCCCAGGGGGGGTTTCCTACGAGCAGTACTTC | NA | TRBJ2-7 | NA | TRBV7-9
CASSEGRGGNNEQFF | TGTGCCAGCAGTGAAGGGCGGGGGGGTAACAATGAGCAGTTCTTC | few | TRBJ2-1 | TRBD2 | TRBV2
CASSSSGTGRGGEQYF | TGTGCCAGCAGCTCTTCCGGGACAGGGAGAGGTGGCGAGCAGTACTTC | few | TRBJ2-7 | TRBD1 | TRBV11-1
CASSFPLGRYNEQFF | TGTGCCAGCAGCTTTCCCTTGGGCCGATACAATGAGCAGTTCTTC | few | TRBJ2-1 | NA | TRBV7-2
CSASRGEFSYNEQFF | TGCAGTGCTAGTCGCGGAGAGTTCTCCTACAATGAGCAGTTCTTC | few | TRBJ2-1 | NA | TRBV20-1
CASSPSPVVYEQYF | TGCGCCAGCAGCCCTTCCCCAGTCGTCTACGAGCAGTACTTC | many | TRBJ2-7 | NA | TRBV5-1
CASSLARPSGANVLTF | TGTGCCAGCAGCCTCGCCAGGCCCTCTGGGGCCAACGTCCTGACTTTC | many | TRBJ2-6 | NA | TRBV7-9
CASSQTGTGIFEQYF | TGTGCCAGCAGCCAGACCGGGACAGGAATATTCGAGCAGTACTTC | many | TRBJ2-7 | TRBD1 | TRBV4-2
CASSRHSGGAIQGQFF | TGTGCCAGCAGTCGACATAGCGGGGGGGCAATACAGGGGCAGTTCTTC | few | TRBJ2-1 | TRBD2 | TRBV6-5
CATSDGRSSYNSPLHF | TGTGCCACCAGTGACGGAAGGAGCTCCTATAATTCACCCCTCCACTTT | NA | TRBJ1-6 | NA | TRBV24-1
CASSPYPQGALTEAFF | TGCGCCAGCAGCCCCTACCCCCAGGGGGCGCTCACTGAAGCTTTCTTT | NA | TRBJ1-1 | TRBD1 | TRBV5-1
CASSQSLSGLRNTEAFF | TGTGCCAGCAGCCAAAGTTTGTCAGGGCTGCGAAACACTGAAGCTTTCTTT | NA | TRBJ1-1 | NA | TRBV16
CSAHSNGRAPQNIQYF | TGCAGTGCCCACTCGAACGGGAGGGCCCCCCAAAACATTCAGTACTTC | NA | TRBJ2-4 | TRBD2 | TRBV20-1
CASSLALRDTEAFF | TGTGCCAGCAGTTTAGCGCTCCGAGACACTGAAGCTTTCTTT | NA | TRBJ1-1 | NA | TRBV12-3/TRBV12-4
CATSGLTGRTDTQYF | TGTGCCACCAGTGGATTGACAGGGAGGACAGATACGCAGTATTTT | few | TRBJ2-3 | NA | TRBV24-1
CASTPGGASDEQYF | TGTGCCAGCACCCCTGGCGGCGCTTCGGACGAGCAGTACTTC | NA | TRBJ2-7 | NA | TRBV6-1
CASSQRGDTQYF | TGCGCCAGCAGCCAACGGGGGGATACGCAGTATTTT | few | TRBJ2-3 | NA | TRBV4-1
CASSQVGWTEAFF | TGCGCCAGCAGCCAAGTTGGGTGGACTGAAGCTTTCTTT | NA | TRBJ1-1 | NA | TRBV4-3
CASSPRQGDYGYTF | TGTGCCAGCTCACCAAGACAGGGGGACTATGGCTACACCTTC | NA | TRBJ1-2 | TRBD1 | TRBV18
CASSQEARLAGGVVYNEQFF | TGTGCCAGCAGCCAAGAGGCCAGACTAGCGGGGGGAGTGGTATACAATGAGCAGTTCTTC | NA | TRBJ2-1 | TRBD2 | TRBV3-1